This TCR beta chain was recorded in a study of shared clonotypes between healthy human individuals. Here immunoSEQ multiplex PCR was the method, and the copy in TCRdb shows in-frame clones only, minus some. The data contain more than 1.2 million clones, approximately 98.5% of them seen just once; the ten biggest clones take up 0.3% to 0.45%. Study-level findings and limits: Generation probability values for non-shared clonotypes were lower than those for clonotypes shared by all four donors.

Division of CD4+ cells produced a CD45RA+ naive subset and a CD45RA-negative memory subset. The CDR3 runs 13 residues. This clone occurred once. Its antigen is unidentified. The chain uses TRBV21-1 and TRBJ2-7; TRBD1 is the table's D call, not checked against the DNA. TRBV21-1 is a pseudogene segment. This sequence originates from a man under 40 in good health. The source material was naive CD4+ T cells sorted from blood. Subset meaning: CD45RA+ positively selected. CDR3 bases: TGTGCCAGCAGCGAGGACAGGGCCTACGAGCAGTACTTC. Its protein product is CASSEDRAYEQYF.